These 12 T cell receptor beta chains originate from one sample sequenced in a study of blood T cell repertoires in COVID-19. The method was immunoSEQ multiplex PCR; TCRdb's version includes in-frame clones alone and lacks a portion of them. The sample lists 200,000 to 250,000 clones, about 88% occurring once. Sequencing input: PBMCs or T cells enriched from blood (not recorded which). These receptors all stem from a woman aged 25 to 39 who had recovered from COVID-19.

The chain combines TRBV6-5 with TRBJ2-7, with D tentatively TRBD1 (6 bases). The germline V gene encodes CDR1 MNHEY and CDR2 SVGAGI. This CDR3 contains 11 residues. V dropped 7 bases and J dropped 6 bases, with 10 bases sitting between them. CDR3 coding DNA: TGTGCCAGCACAAGAGGGGGCGAGCAGTACTTC. Translation: CASTRGGEQYF.

In nucleotides, the CDR3 is TGCGCCAGCAGCTTGGGCAGTACGAACACCGGGGAGCTGTTTTTT. The encoded protein is CASSLGSTNTGELFF. V is TRBV5-1 and J is TRBJ2-2, with D unclear. Trimming took off 0 bases at V and 0 bases at J, with 6 bases between the two ends. The CDR3 has 15 residues. Germline V lookup: CDR1 SGHRS, CDR2 YFSETQ.

The rearrangement uses TRBV19 and TRBJ1-1; D is perhaps TRBD1 (6 bases). The germline gives CDR1 LNHDA, CDR2 SQIVND (reference sequence). CDR3 length: 15 residues. With 2 bases removed from V and 3 bases from J, the gap between germline ends came to 13 bases. DNA of the CDR3: TGTGCCAGTAGTATAAAGGGGGTTGGTTACACTGAAGCTTTCTTT. Translation gives CASSIKGVGYTEAFF.

V and J are TRBV9 and TRBJ2-3; a weak D match, TRBD2 (6 bases). Trimming took 3 bases from V and 0 from J, leaving 11 bases between them. CDR1 and CDR2 from the germline V gene are SGDLS and YYNGEE. This CDR3 has 15 amino acids. Here the CDR3 DNA reads TGTGCCAGCAGCGGCCGGGACTGGAGCACAGATACGCAGTATTTT. Translation gives CASSGRDWSTDTQYF.

The chain links TRBV7-8 to TRBJ1-5; 10 bases fit TRBD1. V was clipped by 3 bases and J by 5 bases; unmatched bases: 10. Germline-derived CDR1 and CDR2 are SGHVS and FQNEAQ. The CDR3 length is 17 residues. CDR3 region: CASSFVGQGIEDQPQHF. The CDR3 DNA reads TGTGCCAGCAGCTTCGTGGGACAGGGGATAGAAGATCAGCCCCAGCATTTT.

This clone was recorded only once. For the CDR3, the DNA is TGTGCCAGCAGCTCGACTAGCGGGGACTTGTACGAGCAGTACTTC. It yields the protein CASSSTSGDLYEQYF. J is TRBJ2-7 and V is TRBV7-2; 11 bases fit TRBD2. The J segment lost 4 bases and the V segment lost 4 bases, leaving 6 bases of the junction unmatched. The germline V gene has CDR1 SGHTA and CDR2 FQGNSA. The CDR3 is 15 amino acids.

The V and J genes are TRBV6-4 and TRBJ2-2; 14 nucleotides agree with TRBD2. Germline values: CDR1 MRHNA, CDR2 SNTAGT. The length of the CDR3 is 15 residues. With V trimmed by 6 bases and J by 7 bases, 4 bases remained unmatched. The CDR3 here is CASRTSGGAHGELFF. In nucleotides, the CDR3 is TGTGCCAGCAGGACTAGCGGGGGGGCCCACGGGGAGCTGTTTTTT.

This rearrangement joins TRBV4-3 to TRBJ2-7; D remains unclear. There are 15 residues in the CDR3. CDR1 is LGHNA, CDR2 YSLEER, per germline. V was clipped by 0 bases and J by 2 bases, with 11 bases between them. CDR3 DNA sequence: TGCGCCAGCAGCCAAGAGAGCGACGGCCCCTACGAGCAGTACTTC. It specifies CASSQESDGPYEQYF.

The CDR3 is CASMGQGPVYEQYF. The CDR3 DNA follows: TGTGCCAGTATGGGACAGGGACCTGTCTACGAGCAGTACTTC. This sequence joins TRBV19 and TRBJ2-7; 9 nucleotides match TRBD1. Germline V gene data show CDR1 as LNHDA and CDR2 as SQIVND (reference sequence). The CDR3 runs to 14 residues. The junction had 7 bases not matched to a gene; V was cut back by 7 bases and J by 3 bases.

The genes are TRBV2 and TRBJ1-5, with D hard to call. The CDR3 has 14 residues. The V end lost 6 bases, the J end lost 0 bases, and 9 bases lay between the germline ends. Germline CDR1 and CDR2: SNHLY and FYNNEI. The CDR3 DNA is TGTGCCAGCAGATCACACGATAGCAATCAGCCCCAGCATTTT. Protein sequence: CASRSHDSNQPQHF.

The genes are TRBV7-5 and TRBJ2-1; TRBD1 is the table's D call, not checked against the DNA. TRBV7-5 is designated a pseudogene. The CDR3 consists of 14 residues. In DNA form, the CDR3 reads TGTGCCAGAAGCTTAGAGGGGACCTACAATGAGCAGTTCTTC. Amino acids: CARSLEGTYNEQFF.

The chain employs TRBV10-3 and TRBJ1-2, with D uncertain. V was trimmed by 2 bases and J by 4 bases, leaving 5 bases between them. From germline, CDR1 is ENHRY and CDR2 SYGVKD. The CDR3 contains 12 residues. The CDR3 DNA follows: TGTGCCATCAGTGAGGACTCCTATGGCTACACCTTC. Translation: CAISEDSYGYTF.